This TCR beta chain was documented in a study of shared clonotypes between healthy human individuals. Between the trimmed V and J ends, which lost 8 bases and 4 bases, there was a span of 9 bases. Germline-derived CDR1 and CDR2 are KGHSH and LQKENI. This CDR3 has 11 residues. TCRdb's copy holds only in-frame clones and misses some; the assay was immunoSEQ multiplex PCR. The data contain some 580,000 clones, around 97% of them singletons. The receptor was derived from a woman in her twenties or thirties in good health. The chain couples TRBV18 to TRBJ2-7; D gene unclear. The material sequenced was naive CD4+ T cells sorted from blood. Described subset: CD45RA+ positively selected. Here the CDR3 DNA reads TGTGCCAGCCGAGTCGATTACGAGCAGTACTTC. Translation: CASRVDYEQYF.